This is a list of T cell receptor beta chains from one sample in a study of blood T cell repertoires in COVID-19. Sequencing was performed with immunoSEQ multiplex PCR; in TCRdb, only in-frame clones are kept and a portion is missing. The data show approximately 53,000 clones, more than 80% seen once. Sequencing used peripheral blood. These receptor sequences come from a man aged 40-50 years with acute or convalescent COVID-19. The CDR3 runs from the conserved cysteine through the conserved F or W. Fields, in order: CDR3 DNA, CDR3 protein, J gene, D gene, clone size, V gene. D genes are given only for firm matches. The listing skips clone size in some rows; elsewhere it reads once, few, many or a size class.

TGTGCCAGTAGCGGGGATTCAAGTGGAAACACCATATATTTT | CASSGDSSGNTIYF | TRBJ1-3 | NA | NA | TRBV19
TGTGCCAGCAGCCCGGGACTAGCGGCCACAGATACGCAGTATTTT | CASSPGLAATDTQYF | TRBJ2-3 | TRBD2 | many | TRBV7-9
TGCGCCAGCAGCCCTGGTTTAGATCGGTATAGCACAGATACGCAGTATTTT | CASSPGLDRYSTDTQYF | TRBJ2-3 | NA | NA | TRBV4-1
TGTGCTAGTGGGCCTCAGGGGAACACTGAAGCTTTCTTT | CASGPQGNTEAFF | TRBJ1-1 | NA | NA | TRBV12-5
TGTGCCAGCAGCTTAGAATGGGGAGGCACCGGGGAGCTGTTTTTT | CASSLEWGGTGELFF | TRBJ2-2 | NA | NA | TRBV7-2
TGTGCCAGCATCATAAGCGGGTCAAGCTCCTACAATGAGCAGTTCTTC | CASIISGSSSYNEQFF | TRBJ2-1 | NA | once | TRBV7-8
TGTGCCAGCTCACCGAAAACTAGCGGGACCTACAATGAGCAGTTCTTC | CASSPKTSGTYNEQFF | TRBJ2-1 | TRBD2 | once | TRBV18
TGTGCCAGCAGCTTAGCTCTGACTAGCAGCACAGATACGCAGTATTTT | CASSLALTSSTDTQYF | TRBJ2-3 | TRBD2 | NA | TRBV7-9
TGTGCCACCAGCAGAGCTCAGGGGGTTGGTCAGCCCCAGCATTTT | CATSRAQGVGQPQHF | TRBJ1-5 | TRBD1 | once | TRBV15
TGTGCCAGCAGCTGGACAGGGGGGACTGAAGCTTTCTTT | CASSWTGGTEAFF | TRBJ1-1 | TRBD1 | NA | TRBV5-5
TGTGCCAGCGCTGGACAGGCGGATGAAAAACTGTTTTTT | CASAGQADEKLFF | TRBJ1-4 | TRBD1 | once | TRBV27
TGTGCCAGCTCACCGGTAATGGGACAGGGGACTCAGCCCCAGCATTTT | CASSPVMGQGTQPQHF | TRBJ1-5 | TRBD1 | NA | TRBV18
TGTGCCAGCAGTGACTCGGGCAGATCCACAGATACGCAGTATTTT | CASSDSGRSTDTQYF | TRBJ2-3 | NA | NA | TRBV6-4
TGTGCCAGCTCACCTACGGGAAACCCCCACGAGCAGTACTTC | CASSPTGNPHEQYF | TRBJ2-7 | NA | NA | TRBV18
TGTGCCAGCAGCGGTAGCGGGAGAAGCTCCTACAATGAGCAGTTCTTC | CASSGSGRSSYNEQFF | TRBJ2-1 | TRBD2 | NA | TRBV5-6
TGTGCCAGCAGCTTCCAGAATTCAAATTCACCCCTCCACTTT | CASSFQNSNSPLHF | TRBJ1-6 | NA | NA | TRBV7-2
TGTGCCAGCAGCCTGCGAGACTTCACAGATACGCAGTATTTT | CASSLRDFTDTQYF | TRBJ2-3 | NA | NA | TRBV3-1/TRBV3-2
TGTGCCAGCACCCCGACAAAACCGACTAATGAAAAACTGTTTTTT | CASTPTKPTNEKLFF | TRBJ1-4 | NA | NA | TRBV6-5
TGCAGCGTTGTAACGCGCCGAGCTAAAGAGACCCAGTACTTC | CSVVTRRAKETQYF | TRBJ2-5 | NA | NA | TRBV29-1
TGTGCCAGTAAAACAGGGTACAATGAGCAGTTCTTC | CASKTGYNEQFF | TRBJ2-1 | NA | NA | TRBV19
TGTGCCTGGAGTACGGGACAGGGTCAGAATGAGCAGTTCTTC | CAWSTGQGQNEQFF | TRBJ2-1 | TRBD1 | once | TRBV30
TGTGCCAGCAGCCGGGACAGTCCCCCAGATACGCAGTATTTT | CASSRDSPPDTQYF | TRBJ2-3 | TRBD1 | NA | TRBV7-9
TGTGCCAGCAGCCAAGGGGACAGCCGGCCACACTATGGCTACACCTTC | CASSQGDSRPHYGYTF | TRBJ1-2 | TRBD1 | NA | TRBV14
TGTGCCAGCAGCTCCAACCCAGGGGGGTCTGGAAACACCATATATTTT | CASSSNPGGSGNTIYF | TRBJ1-3 | TRBD1 | NA | TRBV11-2
TGTGCCAGCAGTGAATGGAGGGGCACAGATACGCAGTATTTT | CASSEWRGTDTQYF | TRBJ2-3 | NA | NA | TRBV25-1
TGTGCCAGCAGCCAAGATTTTAGCGGGAGTCGCAATGAGCAGTTCTTC | CASSQDFSGSRNEQFF | TRBJ2-1 | TRBD2 | NA | TRBV3-1/TRBV3-2
TGCGCCAGCAGCTCCGATTCCCTAGCGGGGGGGACAGATACGCAGTATTTT | CASSSDSLAGGTDTQYF | TRBJ2-3 | TRBD2 | NA | TRBV5-1
TGCGCCAGCAGCCAAGGAAGTGGGGGGGAAGAGACCCAGTACTTC | CASSQGSGGEETQYF | TRBJ2-5 | TRBD2 | once | TRBV4-1
TGTGCCACCAGCCGTGGAGCTAGCGGGCGGGATGAGCAGTTCTTC | CATSRGASGRDEQFF | TRBJ2-1 | TRBD2 | few | TRBV24-1
TGTGCCAGCAGTGCTTCTAGCGGGAGGGCCCTCGAGCAGTACTTC | CASSASSGRALEQYF | TRBJ2-7 | TRBD2 | NA | TRBV2
TGTGCCAGCAGCTTAGGCGGCTTCTACAATGAGCAGTTCTTC | CASSLGGFYNEQFF | TRBJ2-1 | NA | NA | TRBV7-2
TGTGCCAGCAGCGCTCAGGGGGATGAGCAGTTCTTC | CASSAQGDEQFF | TRBJ2-1 | TRBD1 | NA | TRBV9
TGTGCCAGCAGCCAAGGACAGGGGAGCACCGGGGAGCTGTTTTTT | CASSQGQGSTGELFF | TRBJ2-2 | TRBD1 | NA | TRBV2
TGTGCCTGTGGACTAGTACATGAGCAGTTCTTC | CACGLVHEQFF | TRBJ2-1 | TRBD2 | NA | TRBV30
TGTGCCAGCAGCCTGAAGCGCCTCCAATTAAATTCCAAAAACATTCAGTACTTC | CASSLKRLQLNSKNIQYF | TRBJ2-4 | NA | NA | TRBV3-1/TRBV3-2
TGTGCCAGTAGTATTGGGCTCGAGCAGTACTTC | CASSIGLEQYF | TRBJ2-7 | NA | NA | TRBV19
TGTGCCAGCCGATTGAGAACCGGGGAGCTGTTTTTT | CASRLRTGELFF | TRBJ2-2 | NA | NA | TRBV19
TGTGCCAGCAGCGTAGCTACAACTAGCGGGATGTGCGAGCAGTTCTTC | CASSVATTSGMCEQFF | TRBJ2-1 | TRBD2 | NA | TRBV9
TGTGCCAGCACTGGAAAGGGGTCGGACGAGCAGTACTTC | CASTGKGSDEQYF | TRBJ2-7 | NA | NA | TRBV9
TGTGCCAGCAGCGGGGGTTCCTATAATTCACCCCTCCACTTT | CASSGGSYNSPLHF | TRBJ1-6 | NA | NA | TRBV6-5
TGTGCCAGTAGTAGGGACAGGAGGAGCTATGGCTACACCTTC | CASSRDRRSYGYTF | TRBJ1-2 | TRBD1 | NA | TRBV19
TGTGCCAGCAGTGAATGGCGACTAGCGGACTACAATGAGCAGTTCTTC | CASSEWRLADYNEQFF | TRBJ2-1 | TRBD2 | NA | TRBV6-1
TGCGCCAGCAGCTTGCAACAGACACTGAATTACAATGAGCAGTTCTTC | CASSLQQTLNYNEQFF | TRBJ2-1 | NA | NA | TRBV5-1
TGTGCCAGCAGCCCCCGGGAGGGGAGCTACGAGCAGTACTTC | CASSPREGSYEQYF | TRBJ2-7 | TRBD2 | NA | TRBV3-1/TRBV3-2
TGTGCTAGTGGTTTTATAAGCGGGGGATCGAGCGGGGAGCTGTTTTTT | CASGFISGGSSGELFF | TRBJ2-2 | TRBD2 | NA | TRBV12-5
TGTGCCAGCAGCCTCCAACAGGGCCCTCAAGAGACCCAGTACTTC | CASSLQQGPQETQYF | TRBJ2-5 | NA | NA | TRBV7-9
TGCGCCAGCAGCTTACCACAGGACGGATCCGGGGGCTACACCTTC | CASSLPQDGSGGYTF | TRBJ1-2 | NA | NA | TRBV5-1
TGTGCCAGCAGCTCCTCGGGACACAACAATCAGCCCCAGCATTTT | CASSSSGHNNQPQHF | TRBJ1-5 | NA | NA | TRBV5-8
TGTGCCAGCAGTCCCACGAGGCGGGAGACCCAGTACTTC | CASSPTRRETQYF | TRBJ2-5 | NA | NA | TRBV27
TGCGCCAGCAGCTTGTCGGGTCCGGGCACCGGGGAGCTGTTTTTT | CASSLSGPGTGELFF | TRBJ2-2 | NA | NA | TRBV5-1
TGTGCCAGCAGCTTAACAGGGACGGGTCAGCCCCAGCATTTT | CASSLTGTGQPQHF | TRBJ1-5 | NA | NA | TRBV6-5
TGTGCCACCAGTGACTCCGGGACAGGGAACTATGGCTACACCTTC | CATSDSGTGNYGYTF | TRBJ1-2 | TRBD1 | NA | TRBV24-1
TGTGCCAGCAGCCAAGGGGACAGGGGAATCCTCGGGGCTTTCTTT | CASSQGDRGILGAFF | TRBJ1-1 | TRBD1 | NA | TRBV3-1/TRBV3-2
TGTGCCAGCTCACCAAGGCTTCTAGAGGGAAACACCATATATTTT | CASSPRLLEGNTIYF | TRBJ1-3 | NA | NA | TRBV18
TGTGCCTGGAGTGTACCCCCCCAGCAAGAGACCCAGTACTTC | CAWSVPPQQETQYF | TRBJ2-5 | NA | NA | TRBV30